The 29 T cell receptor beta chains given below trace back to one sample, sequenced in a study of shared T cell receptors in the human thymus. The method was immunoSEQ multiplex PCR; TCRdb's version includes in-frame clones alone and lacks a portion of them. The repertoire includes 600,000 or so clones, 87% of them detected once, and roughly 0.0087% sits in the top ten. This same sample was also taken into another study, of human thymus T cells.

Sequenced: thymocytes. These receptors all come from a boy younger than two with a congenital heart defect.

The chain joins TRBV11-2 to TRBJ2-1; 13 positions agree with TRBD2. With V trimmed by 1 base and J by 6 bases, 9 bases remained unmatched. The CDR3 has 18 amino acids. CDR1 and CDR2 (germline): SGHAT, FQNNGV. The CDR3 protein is CASSLVTSGRLPGNEQFF. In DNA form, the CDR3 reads TGTGCCAGCAGCTTAGTGACTAGCGGGAGGCTCCCGGGCAATGAGCAGTTCTTC.

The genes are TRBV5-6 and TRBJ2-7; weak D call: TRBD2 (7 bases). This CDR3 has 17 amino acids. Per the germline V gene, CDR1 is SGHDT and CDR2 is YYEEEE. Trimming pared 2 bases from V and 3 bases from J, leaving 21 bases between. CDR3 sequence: CASSFRGAVRSFYEQYF. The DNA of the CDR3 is TGTGCCAGCAGCTTCCGGGGGGCGGTACGTTCGTTCTACGAGCAGTACTTC.

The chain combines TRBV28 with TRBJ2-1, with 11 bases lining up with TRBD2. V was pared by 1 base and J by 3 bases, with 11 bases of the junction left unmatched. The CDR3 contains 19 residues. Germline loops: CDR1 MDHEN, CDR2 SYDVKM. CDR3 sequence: CASSLFEGDGTSGYNEQFF. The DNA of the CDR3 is TGTGCCAGCAGTTTATTCGAAGGGGATGGGACTAGCGGCTACAATGAGCAGTTCTTC.

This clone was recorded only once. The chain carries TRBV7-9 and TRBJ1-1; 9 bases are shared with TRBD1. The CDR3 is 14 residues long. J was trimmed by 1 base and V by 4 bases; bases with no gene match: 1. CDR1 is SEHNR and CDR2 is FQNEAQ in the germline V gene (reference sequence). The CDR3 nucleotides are TGTGCCAGCAGCTCGACAGGGGGGAACACTGAAGCTTTCTTT. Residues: CASSSTGGNTEAFF.

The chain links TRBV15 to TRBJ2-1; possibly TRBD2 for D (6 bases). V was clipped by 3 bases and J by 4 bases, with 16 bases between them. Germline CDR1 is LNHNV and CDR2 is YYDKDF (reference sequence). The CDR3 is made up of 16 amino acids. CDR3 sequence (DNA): TGTGCCACCAGCAGTCCCCCAGCGGGCCCGTACAATGAGCAGTTCTTC. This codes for CATSSPPAGPYNEQFF.

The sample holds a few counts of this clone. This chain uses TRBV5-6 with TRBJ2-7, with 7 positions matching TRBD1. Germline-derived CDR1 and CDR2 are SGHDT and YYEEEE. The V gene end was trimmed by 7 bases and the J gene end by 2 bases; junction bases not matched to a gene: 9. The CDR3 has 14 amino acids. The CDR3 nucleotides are TGTGCCAGCGGCCCGGGGCAGGGGGCCTACGAGCAGTACTTC. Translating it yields CASGPGQGAYEQYF.

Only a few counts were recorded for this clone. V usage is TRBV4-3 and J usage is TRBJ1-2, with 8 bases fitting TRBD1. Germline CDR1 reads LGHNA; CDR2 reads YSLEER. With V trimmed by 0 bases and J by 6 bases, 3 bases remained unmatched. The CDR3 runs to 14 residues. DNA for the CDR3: TGCGCCAGCAGCCAAGATCGACAGGGGCATGGCTACACCTTC. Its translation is CASSQDRQGHGYTF.

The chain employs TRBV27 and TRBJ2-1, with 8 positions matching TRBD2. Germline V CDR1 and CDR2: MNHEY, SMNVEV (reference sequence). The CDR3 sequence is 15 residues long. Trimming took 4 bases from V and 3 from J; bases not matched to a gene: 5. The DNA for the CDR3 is TGTGCCAGCAGTTCACTAGCGGCCTACTACAATGAGCAGTTCTTC. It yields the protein CASSSLAAYYNEQFF.

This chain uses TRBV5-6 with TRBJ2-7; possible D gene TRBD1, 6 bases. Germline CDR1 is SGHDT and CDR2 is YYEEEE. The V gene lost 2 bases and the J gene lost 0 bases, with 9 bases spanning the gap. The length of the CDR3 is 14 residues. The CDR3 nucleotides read TGTGCCAGCAGCTTTAAGGACAGCTCCTACGAGCAGTACTTC. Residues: CASSFKDSSYEQYF.

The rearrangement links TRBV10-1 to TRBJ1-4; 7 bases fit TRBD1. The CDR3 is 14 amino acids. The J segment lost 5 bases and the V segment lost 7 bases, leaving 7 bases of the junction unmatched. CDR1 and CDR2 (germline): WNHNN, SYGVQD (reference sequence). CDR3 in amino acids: CASIGQGENEKLFF. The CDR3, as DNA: TGCGCCAGCATTGGGCAGGGGGAAAATGAAAAACTGTTTTTT.

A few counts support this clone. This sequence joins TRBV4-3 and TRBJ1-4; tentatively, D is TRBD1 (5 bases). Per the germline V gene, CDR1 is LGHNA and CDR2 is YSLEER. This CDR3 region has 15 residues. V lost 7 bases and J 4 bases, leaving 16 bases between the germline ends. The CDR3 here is CASKTLGRDNEKLFF. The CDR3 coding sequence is TGCGCCAGCAAGACCCTCGGCAGGGATAATGAAAAACTGTTTTTT.

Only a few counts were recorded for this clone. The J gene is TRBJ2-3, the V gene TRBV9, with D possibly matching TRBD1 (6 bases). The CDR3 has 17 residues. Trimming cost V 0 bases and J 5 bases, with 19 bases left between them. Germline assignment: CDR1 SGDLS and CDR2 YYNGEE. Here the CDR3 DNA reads TGTGCCAGCAGCGTAGAAGGCCTGGGGGCCGAAGGAGATACGCAGTATTTT. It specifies CASSVEGLGAEGDTQYF. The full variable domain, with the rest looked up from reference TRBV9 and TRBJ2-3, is DSGVTQTPKHLITATGQRVTLRCSPRSGDLSVYWYQQSLDQGLQFLIQYYNGEERAKGNILERFSAQQFPDLHSELNLSSLELGDSALYFCASSVEGLGAEGDTQYFGPGTRLTVL.

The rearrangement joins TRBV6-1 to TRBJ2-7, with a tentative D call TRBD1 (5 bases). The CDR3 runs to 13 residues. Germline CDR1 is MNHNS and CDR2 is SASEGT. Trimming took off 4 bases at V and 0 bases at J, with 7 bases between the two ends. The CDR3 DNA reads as TGTGCCAGCAGTGGACAGCACTCCTACGAGCAGTACTTC. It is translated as CASSGQHSYEQYF.

In DNA, the CDR3 is TGTGCCACCAGCAGAGCCTCCGGTCCGGAAGCTTTCTTT. Translated, it gives CATSRASGPEAFF. V gene TRBV15 combines with J gene TRBJ1-1; D call uncertain. Per the germline V gene, CDR1 is LNHNV and CDR2 is YYDKDF (reference sequence). The V end lost 1 base, the J end lost 8 bases, and 11 bases lay between the germline ends. The CDR3 length is 13 residues.

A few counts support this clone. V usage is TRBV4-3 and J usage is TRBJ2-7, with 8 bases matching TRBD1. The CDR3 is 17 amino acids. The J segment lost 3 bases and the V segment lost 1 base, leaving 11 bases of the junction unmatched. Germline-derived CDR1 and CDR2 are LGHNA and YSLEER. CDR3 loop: CASSQGFLDRASYEQYF. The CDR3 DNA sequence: TGCGCCAGCAGCCAAGGATTCCTGGACAGGGCCAGCTACGAGCAGTACTTC.

The CDR3 DNA sequence: TGTGCCAGTAGTCTCTACCCCGGGACAGGCTATGGCTACACCTTC. It is translated as CASSLYPGTGYGYTF. The rearrangement uses TRBV19 and TRBJ1-2; 8 nucleotides align to TRBD1. The V and J ends lost 5 bases and 4 bases, in that order; junction bases with no gene match: 9. The germline V gene encodes CDR1 LNHDA and CDR2 SQIVND (reference sequence). The CDR3 sequence is 15 residues long.

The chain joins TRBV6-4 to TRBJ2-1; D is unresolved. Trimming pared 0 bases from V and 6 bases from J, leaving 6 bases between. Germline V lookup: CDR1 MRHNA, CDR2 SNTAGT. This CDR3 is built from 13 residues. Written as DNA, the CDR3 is TGTGCCAGCAGTGACTCGAGTGCCAATGAGCAGTTCTTC. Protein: CASSDSSANEQFF.

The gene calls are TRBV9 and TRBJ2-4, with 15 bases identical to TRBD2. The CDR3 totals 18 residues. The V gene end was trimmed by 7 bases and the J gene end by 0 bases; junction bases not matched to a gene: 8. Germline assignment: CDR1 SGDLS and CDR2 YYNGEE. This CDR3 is CASPGTSGGRLAKNIQYF. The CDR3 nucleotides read TGTGCCAGCCCAGGGACTAGCGGGGGGAGACTAGCCAAAAACATTCAGTACTTC.

In DNA, the CDR3 is TGTGCCAGCGCGGGCAGCTTGGGGGAGACCCAGTACTTC. Amino acids: CASAGSLGETQYF. The chain links TRBV11-3 to TRBJ2-5; perhaps TRBD2 as D (5 bases). Trimming took off 8 bases at V and 5 bases at J, with 15 bases between the two ends. The CDR3 has 13 residues. CDR1 is SGHNT, CDR2 YENEEA, per germline.

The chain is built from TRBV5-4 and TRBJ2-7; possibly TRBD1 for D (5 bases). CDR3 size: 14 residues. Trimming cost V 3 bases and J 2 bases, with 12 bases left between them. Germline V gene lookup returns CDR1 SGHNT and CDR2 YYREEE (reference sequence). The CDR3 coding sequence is TGTGCCAGCAGCTCAACCGACAGACCCTACGAGCAGTACTTC. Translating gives CASSSTDRPYEQYF.

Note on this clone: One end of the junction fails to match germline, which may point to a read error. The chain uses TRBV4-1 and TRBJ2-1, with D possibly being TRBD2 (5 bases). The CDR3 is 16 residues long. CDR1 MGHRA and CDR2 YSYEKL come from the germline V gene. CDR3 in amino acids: CASSQGHLASHNEQFF. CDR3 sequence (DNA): TGCGCCAGCAGCCAAGGTCATCTAGCCTCCCACAATGAGCAGTTCTTC.

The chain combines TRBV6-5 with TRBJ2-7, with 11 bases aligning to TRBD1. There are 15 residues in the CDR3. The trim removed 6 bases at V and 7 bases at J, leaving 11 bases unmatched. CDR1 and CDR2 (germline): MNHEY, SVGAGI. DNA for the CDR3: TGTGCCAGCAGGCGATCCGGGACAGGGGGAGAAGAGCAGTACTTC. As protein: CASRRSGTGGEEQYF.

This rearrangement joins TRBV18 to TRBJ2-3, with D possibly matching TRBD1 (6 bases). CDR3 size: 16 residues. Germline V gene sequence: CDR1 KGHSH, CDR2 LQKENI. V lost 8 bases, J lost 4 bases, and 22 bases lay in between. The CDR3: CASRPRGTLPPDTQYF. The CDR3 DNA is TGTGCCAGCCGACCGAGGGGGACCCTTCCCCCAGATACGCAGTATTTT.

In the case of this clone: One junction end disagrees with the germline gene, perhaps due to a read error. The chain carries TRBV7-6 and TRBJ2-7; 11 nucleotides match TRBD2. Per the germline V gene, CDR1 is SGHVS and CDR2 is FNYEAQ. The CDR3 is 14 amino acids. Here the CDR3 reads CASSEGTSGNVSDF. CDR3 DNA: TGTGCCAGCAGCGAAGGGACTAGCGGAAACGTAAGCGACTTC. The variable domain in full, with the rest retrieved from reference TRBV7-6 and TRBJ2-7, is GAGVSQSPRYKVTKRGQDVALRCDPISGHVSLYWYRQALGQGPEFLTYFNYEAQQDKSGLPNDRFSAERPEGSISTLTIQRTEQRDSAMYRCASSEGTSGNVSDFGPGTRLTVT.

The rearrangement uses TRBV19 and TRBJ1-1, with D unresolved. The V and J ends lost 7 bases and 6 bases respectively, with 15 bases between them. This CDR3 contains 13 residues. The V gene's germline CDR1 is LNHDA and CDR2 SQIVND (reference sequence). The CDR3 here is CASTITGSPEAFF. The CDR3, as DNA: TGTGCCAGTACCATCACCGGTAGTCCTGAAGCTTTCTTT.

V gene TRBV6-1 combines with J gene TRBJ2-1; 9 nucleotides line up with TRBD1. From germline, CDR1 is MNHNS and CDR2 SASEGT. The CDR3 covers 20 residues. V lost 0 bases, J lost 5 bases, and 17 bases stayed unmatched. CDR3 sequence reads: CASSEAGTGKLRGSNNEQFF. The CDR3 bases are TGTGCCAGCAGTGAAGCCGGGACAGGGAAGCTTAGGGGTTCGAACAATGAGCAGTTCTTC.

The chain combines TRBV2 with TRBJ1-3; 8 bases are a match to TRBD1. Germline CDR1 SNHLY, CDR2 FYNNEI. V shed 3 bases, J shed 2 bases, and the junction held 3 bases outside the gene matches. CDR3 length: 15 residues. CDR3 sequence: CASSDIQGAGNTIYF. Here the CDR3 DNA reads TGTGCCAGCAGTGATATACAGGGGGCTGGAAACACCATATATTTT. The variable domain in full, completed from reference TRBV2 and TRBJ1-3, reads EPEVTQTPSHQVTQMGQEVILRCVPISNHLYFYWYRQILGQKVEFLVSFYNNEISEKSEIFDDQFSVERPDGSNFTLKIRSTKLEDSAMYFCASSDIQGAGNTIYFGEGSWLTVV.

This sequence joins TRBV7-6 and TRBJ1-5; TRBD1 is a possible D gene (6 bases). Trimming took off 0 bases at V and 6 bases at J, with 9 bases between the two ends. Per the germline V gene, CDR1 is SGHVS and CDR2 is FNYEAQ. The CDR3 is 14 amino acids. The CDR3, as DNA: TGTGCCAGCAGCTTAGCGGCAGGGGTTCAGCCCCAGCATTTT. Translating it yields CASSLAAGVQPQHF.

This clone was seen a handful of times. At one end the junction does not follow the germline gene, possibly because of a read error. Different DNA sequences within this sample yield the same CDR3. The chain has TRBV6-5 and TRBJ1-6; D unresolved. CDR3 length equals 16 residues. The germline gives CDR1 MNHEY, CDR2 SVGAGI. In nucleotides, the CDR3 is TGTGCCAGCAGTTACTCGGGGAGCTCCTATAATTCCCCCCTCCACTTT. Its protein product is CASSYSGSSYNSPLHF.